The clone carrying this TCR beta chain has at least ten counts. Its matching antigen is unknown. Amplified TCR beta CDR3 regions derived from RNA transcripts. The HTBI primer set drove a first-round RT-PCR of the TCR CDR3. Each CDR3 protein is one row after TCRdb ran MiXCR on the multiplex PCR reads. The top ten hold 26% of the sample, which has more than 100,000 distinct CDR3 sequences, approximately 50% seen once. These data originate in a study of T cells in Graves' hyperthyroidism and ophthalmopathy. In the study overall: Upon initial diagnosis and before any treatment, peripheral blood was collected.

The study, taken as a whole, reports: Ophthalmopathy was predicted by the model a median of 6.5 months ahead of onset.

The CDR3 extends over 14 amino acids. Deletions cut 4 bases from V and 3 bases from J, with 9 bases between. Looked up from germline, CDR1 is MGHRA and CDR2 is YSYEKL. This receptor was taken from a middle-aged man with Graves' hyperthyroidism. What was sequenced was blood. The chain combines TRBV4-1 with TRBJ1-4, with D possibly TRBD1 on 6 matching bases. The CDR3 nucleotides read TGCGCCAGCAGCCCCCGGACAGCTAATGAAAAACTGTTTTTT. As protein: CASSPRTANEKLFF.